Listed here is a single T cell receptor beta chain. This sample is drawn from a study of patients and donors after allogeneic stem cell transplantation. The J segment lost 4 bases and the V segment lost 2 bases, leaving 6 bases of the junction unmatched. Germline loops: CDR1 SEHNR, CDR2 FQNEAQ (reference sequence). The length of the CDR3 is 15 residues. TCRdb reprocessed the RT-PCR reads with MiXCR, giving one entry per CDR3 protein. The sample shows roughly 200,000 distinct CDR3 sequences, 41% of them seen only once. V usage is TRBV7-9 and J usage is TRBJ1-1; 8 bases map to TRBD1. The sample was blood, either unsorted or a sorted T cell fraction (not recorded which). The origin of this receptor is a human donor who was either an allogeneic HSCT recipient or a stem cell or donor lymphocyte infusion donor (not recorded which). It is not recorded whose cells these are; they may come from a transplant donor. Written as DNA, the CDR3 is TGTGCCAGCAGCTTATACATCACAGGGGGCACTGAAGCTTTCTTT. Translated: CASSLYITGGTEAFF.